This T cell receptor beta chain came from a study of T cells after yellow fever vaccination. The sample holds many counts of this clonotype. What it binds is not known. The study, taken as a whole, reports: Abundant clonotypes from the bulk population could have been carried over as contaminants into FACS-sorted repertoires. Clonotypes found in both CD4 and CD8 compartments made up a small share. Booster sampling recovered most clones from primary vaccination (roughly 97% CD4, around 90% CD8).

V shed 6 bases and J 3 bases; nucleotides not matched to a gene: 10. Germline CDR1 reads DFQATT; CDR2 reads SNEGSKA (reference sequence). CDR3 length: 14 residues. The study made its TCR cDNA through 5'RACE template switching. That step introduced a universal primer site along with UMIs. TCRdb independently ran MiXCR on the 5' RACE reads; one entry per CDR3 protein. Seen here are 360,000 or so distinct CDR3 sequences, more than 9% observed once, and the top ten hold more than 15%. The specimen was PBMCs, collected on the day of the first yellow fever vaccination. This receptor was obtained from a man between 18 and 35 years old who received the YFV17D yellow fever vaccine. This sequence joins TRBV20-1 and TRBJ2-7, with 8 bases matching TRBD2. DNA for the CDR3: TGCAGTGCACCCCGGGGGACTAGTGTCTACGAGCAGTACGTC. Its protein is CSAPRGTSVYEQYV.